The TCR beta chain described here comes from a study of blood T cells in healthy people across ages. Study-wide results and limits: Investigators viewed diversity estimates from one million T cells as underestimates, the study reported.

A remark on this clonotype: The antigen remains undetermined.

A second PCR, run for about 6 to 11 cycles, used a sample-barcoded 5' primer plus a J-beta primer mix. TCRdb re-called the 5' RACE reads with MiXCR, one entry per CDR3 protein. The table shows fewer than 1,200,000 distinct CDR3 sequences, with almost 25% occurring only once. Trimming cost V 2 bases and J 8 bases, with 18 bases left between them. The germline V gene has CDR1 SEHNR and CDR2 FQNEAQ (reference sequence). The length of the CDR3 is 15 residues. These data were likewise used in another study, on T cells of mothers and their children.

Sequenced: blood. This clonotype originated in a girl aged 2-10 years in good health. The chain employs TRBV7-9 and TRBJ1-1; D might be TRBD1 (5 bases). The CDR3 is CASSLPGSVGTEAFF. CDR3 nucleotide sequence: TGTGCCAGCAGCTTACCCGGGTCCGTGGGGACCGAAGCTTTCTTT.